The 8 T cell receptor beta chains reported below all come from one sample, sequenced in a study of blood T cells in healthy people across ages. A J-beta primer mix and a sample-barcoded 5' primer were used in a second PCR of about 7 to 12 cycles. TCRdb fed the 5' RACE reads into MiXCR, producing one record per CDR3 protein. The sample holds some 1.7 million distinct CDR3 sequences, roughly 30% seen once. Sequences were obtained from blood. These receptors all come from a woman under 40 in good health.

Comment on this clonotype: Being one base from a much bigger clone, this may be a read error. This chain connects TRBV29-1 to TRBJ2-4; D is ambiguous. Trimming took 4 bases from V and 13 from J, leaving 11 bases between them. CDR3 size: 10 residues. The germline CDR1 and CDR2 sequences are SQVTM and ANQGSEA. DNA for the CDR3: TGCAGCGTTGGCACACCGGAGCAGTACTTC. It is translated as CSVGTPEQYF.

The sample holds many counts of this clonotype. The rearrangement joins TRBV29-1 to TRBJ2-3; a weak D match, TRBD2 (5 bases). The CDR3 is made up of 11 amino acids. The germline gives CDR1 SQVTM, CDR2 ANQGSEA. The V and J ends lost 4 bases and 6 bases respectively, with 8 bases between them. The CDR3 loop is CSVVGSDTQYF. The CDR3 region has the DNA TGCAGCGTTGTAGGGAGCGATACGCAGTATTTT.

This clonotype was recorded at least ten times. This chain connects TRBV29-1 to TRBJ2-5, with D perhaps matching TRBD2 (5 bases). Germline V gene data show CDR1 as SQVTM and CDR2 as ANQGSEA. This CDR3 is 12 amino acids long. With 4 bases removed from V and 0 bases from J, the gap between germline ends came to 6 bases. The CDR3, as DNA: TGCAGCGTTGCGGACTACCAAGAGACCCAGTACTTC. Translating it yields CSVADYQETQYF.

This clonotype appeared many times. V gene TRBV7-9 combines with J gene TRBJ2-6, with TRBD1 matching 8 bases. Germline CDR1 reads SEHNR; CDR2 reads FQNEAQ (reference sequence). Trimming removed 5 bases from V and 1 base from J; junction bases left unmatched: 7. This CDR3 region has 17 residues. CDR3 DNA sequence: TGTGCCAGCAGCGAATCAGGGGGCCTATCTGGGGCCAACGTCCTGACTTTC. This encodes CASSESGGLSGANVLTF.

The V gene is TRBV5-1, the J gene TRBJ2-1; TRBD2 aligns across 7 bases. This CDR3 is built from 15 residues. Per the germline V gene, CDR1 is SGHRS and CDR2 is YFSETQ. V shed 8 bases, J shed 0 bases, and the junction held 8 bases outside the gene matches. The CDR3 nucleotides read TGCGCCAGTTCGCGGGAGTCGAGCTCCTACAATGAGCAGTTCTTC. This codes for CASSRESSSYNEQFF.

This clonotype has only a few counts. This sequence joins TRBV20-1 and TRBJ2-3, with a weak D call TRBD2 (5 bases). This CDR3 has 11 residues. Per germline, CDR1 DFQATT and CDR2 SNEGSKA (reference sequence). The V gene lost 6 bases and the J gene lost 6 bases, with 10 bases spanning the gap. CDR3 sequence (DNA): TGCAGTGCCAAACAGCGGGATACGCAGTATTTT. Translated, it gives CSAKQRDTQYF.

This clonotype was counted many times. This chain's CDR3 is CSARGDTFYEQYF. The DNA of the CDR3 is TGCAGTGCTAGGGGAGACACTTTCTACGAGCAGTACTTC. The J gene is TRBJ2-7, the V gene TRBV20-1; D is perhaps TRBD2 (5 bases). Germline V lookup: CDR1 DFQATT, CDR2 SNEGSKA (reference sequence). The CDR3 has 13 amino acids. The V end lost 3 bases, the J end lost 3 bases, and 12 bases lay between the germline ends.

This clonotype has only a few counts. V is TRBV4-2 and J is TRBJ2-5, with TRBD2 matching 10 bases. With V trimmed by 0 bases and J by 5 bases, 9 bases remained unmatched. The CDR3 is 17 residues long. Germline CDR1 is LGHNA and CDR2 is YNFKEQ. CDR3 nucleotide sequence: TGTGCCAGCAGCCAAGATAGTACTAGCGGGGATCGGGAGACCCAGTACTTC. Translation gives CASSQDSTSGDRETQYF.